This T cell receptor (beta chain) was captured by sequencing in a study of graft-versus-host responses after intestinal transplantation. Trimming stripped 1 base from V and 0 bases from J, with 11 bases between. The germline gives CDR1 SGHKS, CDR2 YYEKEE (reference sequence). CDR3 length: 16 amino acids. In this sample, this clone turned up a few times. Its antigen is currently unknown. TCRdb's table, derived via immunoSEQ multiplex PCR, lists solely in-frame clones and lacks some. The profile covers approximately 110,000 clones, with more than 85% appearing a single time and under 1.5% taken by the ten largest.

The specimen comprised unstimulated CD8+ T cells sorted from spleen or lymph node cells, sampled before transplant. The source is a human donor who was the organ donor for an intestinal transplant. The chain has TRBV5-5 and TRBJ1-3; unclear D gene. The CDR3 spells CASSLYEAVSGNTIYF. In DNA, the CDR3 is TGTGCCAGCAGCTTGTATGAGGCCGTCTCTGGAAACACCATATATTTT.